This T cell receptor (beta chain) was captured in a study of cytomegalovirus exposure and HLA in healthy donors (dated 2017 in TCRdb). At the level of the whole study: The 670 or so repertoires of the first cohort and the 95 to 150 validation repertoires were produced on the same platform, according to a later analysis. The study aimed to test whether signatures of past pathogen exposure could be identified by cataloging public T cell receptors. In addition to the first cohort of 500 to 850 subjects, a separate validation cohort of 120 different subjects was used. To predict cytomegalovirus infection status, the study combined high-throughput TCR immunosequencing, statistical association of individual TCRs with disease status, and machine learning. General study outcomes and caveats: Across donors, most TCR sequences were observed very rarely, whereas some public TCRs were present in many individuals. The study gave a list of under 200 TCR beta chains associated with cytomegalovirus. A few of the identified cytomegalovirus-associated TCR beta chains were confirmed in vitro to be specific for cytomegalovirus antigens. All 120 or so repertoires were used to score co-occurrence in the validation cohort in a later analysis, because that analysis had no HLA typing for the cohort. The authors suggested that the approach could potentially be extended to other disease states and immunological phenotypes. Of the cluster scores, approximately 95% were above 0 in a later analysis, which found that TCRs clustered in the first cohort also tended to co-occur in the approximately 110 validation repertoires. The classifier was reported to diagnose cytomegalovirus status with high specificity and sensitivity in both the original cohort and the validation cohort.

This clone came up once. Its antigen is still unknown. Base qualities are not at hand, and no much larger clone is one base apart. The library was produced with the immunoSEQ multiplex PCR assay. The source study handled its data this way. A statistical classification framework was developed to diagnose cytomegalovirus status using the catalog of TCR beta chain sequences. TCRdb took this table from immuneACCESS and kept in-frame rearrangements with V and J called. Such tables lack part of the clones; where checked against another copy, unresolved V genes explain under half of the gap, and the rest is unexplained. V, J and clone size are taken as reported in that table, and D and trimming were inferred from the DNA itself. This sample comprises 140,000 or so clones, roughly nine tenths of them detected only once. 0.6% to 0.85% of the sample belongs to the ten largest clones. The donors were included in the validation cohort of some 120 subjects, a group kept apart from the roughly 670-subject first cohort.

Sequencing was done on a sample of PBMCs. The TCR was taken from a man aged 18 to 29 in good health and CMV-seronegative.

The sequenced DNA: TGTGCCAGCAGCTTCCCCCCGAGAGGTGGCTACACCTTC. Its product reads: CASSFPPRGGYTF. In this chain, TRBV5-6 is recombined with TRBJ1-2; no D gene is confidently identified. At the junction V is shortened by 2 bases and J by 7 bases, with 12 bases in between. The CDR3, cysteine through phenylalanine, is 13 amino acids long. The kept DNA is CDR3 alone, 39 bases in frame from the first base. CDR1 and CDR2 are drawn from the germline V gene: SGHDT, YYEEEE.